One and the same sample provided the 23 T cell receptor beta chains below, sequenced in a study of cytomegalovirus exposure and HLA in healthy donors. A multiplex PCR was run with 60 Vbeta primers and 13 Jbeta primers. TCRdb's table, derived via immunoSEQ multiplex PCR, lists solely in-frame clones and lacks some. In the table there are about 260,000 clones, 70% to 90% of which are singletons. Sequenced input: PBMCs. The receptor source for this set is a woman aged 40-49 years in good health and CMV-seropositive.

V usage is TRBV11-3 and J usage is TRBJ2-7; TRBD2 aligns across 12 bases. V shed 5 bases, J shed 2 bases, and the junction held 4 bases outside the gene matches. Germline V CDR1 and CDR2: SGHNT, YENEEA. The CDR3 length is 15 residues. CDR3 amino acids: CASSPGLAGAYEQYF. The CDR3 DNA follows: TGTGCCAGCAGCCCGGGACTAGCGGGTGCCTACGAGCAGTACTTC.

The chain links TRBV30 to TRBJ1-5, with 9 bases identical to TRBD1. The J segment lost 6 bases and the V segment lost 3 bases, leaving 12 bases of the junction unmatched. The CDR3 loop spans 16 amino acids. The germline gives CDR1 GTSNPN, CDR2 SVGIG (reference sequence). The DNA of the CDR3 is TGTGCCTGGAGGAGTTCCACCGGGACAGGGTCTCAGCCCCAGCATTTT. This translates into CAWRSSTGTGSQPQHF.

This rearrangement joins TRBV4-3 to TRBJ2-1; 9 bases agree with TRBD1. V dropped 0 bases and J dropped 4; count of bases not matched to a gene: 4. CDR1 LGHNA and CDR2 YSLEER come from the germline V gene. CDR3 length equals 16 residues. The CDR3 spells CASSQDRGTGYNEQFF. The CDR3 coding sequence is TGCGCCAGCAGCCAAGATCGGGGGACAGGGTACAATGAGCAGTTCTTC.

This chain uses TRBV6-5 with TRBJ1-3, with D maybe TRBD1 (6 bases). There are 14 residues in the CDR3. V lost 5 bases and J lost 3, with 11 bases in between. Per the germline V gene, CDR1 is MNHEY and CDR2 is SVGAGI. The CDR3 DNA reads TGTGCCAGCAGTCACAGGGTCGATGGAAACACCATATATTTT. Translating gives CASSHRVDGNTIYF.

The rearrangement links TRBV29-1 to TRBJ2-1; possibly TRBD2 for D (5 bases). This CDR3 is 14 amino acids long. The ends were cut back, 6 bases at V and 4 bases at J, with 16 bases in the middle. Germline assignment: CDR1 SQVTM and CDR2 ANQGSEA. CDR3 amino acids: CSVAHGLKYNEQFF. DNA of the CDR3: TGCAGCGTCGCCCACGGACTCAAATACAATGAGCAGTTCTTC.

Only one count was recorded for this clone. The chain uses TRBV7-3 and TRBJ2-5; no clear D gene. This CDR3 spans 13 amino acids. The germline V gene has CDR1 SGHTA and CDR2 FQGTGA. V was cut by 2 bases and J by 0 bases, with 4 bases left in between. The CDR3 nucleotides are TGTGCCAGCAGCTTAGGCTACCAAGAGACCCAGTACTTC. Amino acids: CASSLGYQETQYF.

The chain combines TRBV29-1 with TRBJ2-7; 10 bases are a match to TRBD1. Trimming removed 4 bases from V and 5 bases from J; junction bases left unmatched: 5. This CDR3 spans 13 amino acids. Per the germline V gene, CDR1 is SQVTM and CDR2 is ANQGSEA. The CDR3 DNA reads as TGCAGCGTTGGTAGGGACAGGGGAGACGAGCAGTACTTC. It specifies CSVGRDRGDEQYF.

J is TRBJ2-5 and V is TRBV2; D not certain. Matching the DNA end better, TRBJ2-7 makes the J call doubtful. The CDR3 is made up of 11 amino acids. CDR1 SNHLY and CDR2 FYNNEI come from the germline V gene. In DNA form, the CDR3 reads TGTGCCAGCAGTGGAACCTACGAGCAGTACTTC. It specifies CASSGTYEQYF.

This sequence joins TRBV7-8 and TRBJ2-5; D may be TRBD2 (5 bases). The assigned J gene may be wrong: the sequence end matches TRBJ2-7 better. The CDR3 is 14 residues long. CDR1 is SGHVS and CDR2 is FQNEAQ in the germline V gene. The CDR3 sequence: CASSRSGVTYEQYF. The CDR3 DNA reads as TGTGCCAGCAGCAGATCCGGGGTCACCTACGAGCAGTACTTC.

The J gene is TRBJ2-1, the V gene TRBV19, with 7 bases identical to TRBD2. Trimming removed 1 base from V and 3 bases from J; junction bases left unmatched: 9. CDR1 and CDR2 from the germline V gene are LNHDA and SQIVND (reference sequence). This CDR3 contains 17 residues. CDR3 bases: TGTGCCAGTAGTATAGGAGAGGGGAGGGCCAACTACAATGAGCAGTTCTTC. Encoded protein: CASSIGEGRANYNEQFF.

The rearrangement links TRBV4-2 to TRBJ2-5, with D tentatively TRBD1 (6 bases). The DNA end is a closer match to TRBJ2-7, so the J assignment may be wrong. The CDR3 has 17 residues. In germline, CDR1 is LGHNA, CDR2 YNFKEQ. The CDR3 reads CASSNSEGQGRTYEQYF. DNA of the CDR3: TGTGCCAGCAGCAATAGCGAGGGGCAGGGGCGGACCTACGAGCAGTACTTC.

This clone appeared a few times. The genes are TRBV28 and TRBJ1-2; 10 positions agree with TRBD1. This CDR3 is built from 15 residues. V shed 5 bases and J 8 bases; nucleotides not matched to a gene: 11. Germline-derived CDR1 and CDR2 are MDHEN and SYDVKM. The CDR3 region has the DNA TGTGCCAGCAGTCGGCCGGGACAGGGGTTTGAAGGCTACACCTTC. Amino acids: CASSRPGQGFEGYTF.

The J gene is TRBJ1-5, the V gene TRBV19, with D maybe TRBD1 (6 bases). The germline V gene has CDR1 LNHDA and CDR2 SQIVND (reference sequence). This CDR3 region has 16 residues. V was shortened by 5 bases and J by 1 base, with 15 bases between the two germline ends. The CDR3 is CASSPPGARSNQPQHF. Here the CDR3 DNA reads TGTGCCAGTAGTCCCCCAGGGGCTAGGAGCAATCAGCCCCAGCATTTT.

This chain connects TRBV4-3 to TRBJ1-6; TRBD1 might be the D (5 bases). Deletions cut 4 bases from V and 8 bases from J, with 12 bases between. The CDR3 covers 14 residues. The germline CDR1 and CDR2 sequences are LGHNA and YSLEER. CDR3 bases: TGCGCCAGCAGCCCCTTTTCGGGGGATTCACCCCTCCACTTT. Its translation: CASSPFSGDSPLHF.

The rearrangement uses TRBV14 and TRBJ1-6; 7 positions agree with TRBD1. Germline CDR1 reads SGHDN; CDR2 reads FVKESK. CDR3 size: 15 residues. Trimming at V came to 3 bases and at J to 10 bases, leaving 9 bases not matched to a gene. The CDR3 region has the DNA TGTGCCAGCAGCCAGGAACAGGGGAAGGGATCACCCCTCCACTTT. This encodes CASSQEQGKGSPLHF.

This chain connects TRBV7-2 to TRBJ2-7, with 7 bases lining up with TRBD2. The germline gives CDR1 SGHTA, CDR2 FQGNSA. This CDR3 spans 15 amino acids. V dropped 7 bases and J dropped 3; count of bases not matched to a gene: 12. CDR3 residues: CASTLQGLADYEQYF. CDR3 nucleotides: TGTGCCAGCACCCTTCAGGGCCTAGCGGACTACGAGCAGTACTTC.

The V gene is TRBV5-1, the J gene TRBJ1-2; TRBD1 matches at 7 bases. The CDR3 is made up of 15 amino acids. CDR1 SGHRS and CDR2 YFSETQ come from the germline V gene. Losses at the gene ends were 0 bases for V and 2 bases for J; bases not matched to a gene: 4. The CDR3 reads CASSLEAGQNYGYTF. CDR3 DNA: TGCGCCAGCAGCTTGGAGGCGGGACAGAACTATGGCTACACCTTC.

V and J are TRBV2 and TRBJ2-7, with D perhaps TRBD2 (6 bases). Trimming took 4 bases from V and 0 from J, leaving 16 bases between them. The CDR3 consists of 16 residues. Germline assignment: CDR1 SNHLY and CDR2 FYNNEI. CDR3 in amino acids: CASSGGGGTVSYEQYF. The CDR3 DNA follows: TGTGCCAGCAGTGGCGGCGGCGGGACGGTCTCCTACGAGCAGTACTTC. Full variable domain (rest looked up from reference TRBV2 and TRBJ2-7): EPEVTQTPSHQVTQMGQEVILRCVPISNHLYFYWYRQILGQKVEFLVSFYNNEISEKSEIFDDQFSVERPDGSNFTLKIRSTKLEDSAMYFCASSGGGGTVSYEQYFGPGTRLTVT.

Comment on this clone: The junction does not match germline at one end; this may be a read error. The rearrangement uses TRBV7-2 and TRBJ2-6; a possible D gene is TRBD1 (5 bases). Germline V CDR1 and CDR2: SGHTA, FQGNSA. This CDR3 spans 15 amino acids. CDR3 bases: TGTGCCAGCAGCTTAGTCGGCTTTGGGGCCAACGGCCTGACTTTC. This codes for CASSLVGFGANGLTF.

In this sample, this clone turned up a few times. This chain joins TRBV28 and TRBJ2-5, with 12 bases matching TRBD1. The CDR3 extends over 16 amino acids. V was pared by 4 bases and J by 5 bases, with 8 bases of the junction left unmatched. Germline CDR1 and CDR2: MDHEN and SYDVKM. The CDR3 nucleotides read TGTGCCAGCAGTTCTGAGGGGACAGGGGGCAGGGAGACCCAGTACTTC. Translated, it gives CASSSEGTGGRETQYF.

The J gene is TRBJ1-1, the V gene TRBV28; a possible D gene is TRBD1 (5 bases). The germline V and J ends were trimmed by 5 bases and 0 bases, with 7 bases remaining between them. Germline V CDR1 and CDR2: MDHEN, SYDVKM. CDR3 length: 13 amino acids. DNA for the CDR3: TGTGCCAGCAGTCCGGACATGAACACTGAAGCTTTCTTT. Its translation is CASSPDMNTEAFF.

V usage is TRBV27 and J usage is TRBJ1-2; D is unclear. From germline, CDR1 is MNHEY and CDR2 SMNVEV (reference sequence). V was shortened by 1 base and J by 6 bases, with 12 bases between the two germline ends. The CDR3 is 14 amino acids. CDR3 protein: CASSLLAGQNGYTF. CDR3 nucleotides: TGTGCCAGCAGTTTATTGGCGGGCCAGAATGGCTACACCTTC.

V is TRBV30 and J is TRBJ2-1; possibly TRBD1 for D (5 bases). CDR3 length: 14 amino acids. Germline CDR1 GTSNPN, CDR2 SVGIG (reference sequence). Trimming removed 1 base from V and 4 bases from J, with 11 bases in between. CDR3 protein: CAWSAWQGYNEQFF. The DNA of the CDR3 is TGTGCCTGGAGTGCGTGGCAGGGTTACAATGAGCAGTTCTTC.